The TCR beta chain described here comes from a study of T-cell reconstitution after alpha-beta-depleted transplantation in children. Construction of the TCRbeta library involved unique molecular identifiers. TCRdb analysed the PCR reads with MiXCR anew, one entry per CDR3 protein. The repertoire has a few hundred thousand distinct CDR3 sequences, around 20% of them found once; the top ten carry less than 4%. This CDR3 has 17 amino acids. Germline lookup yields CDR1 SGHRS and CDR2 YFSETQ. With V trimmed by 0 bases and J by 5 bases, 10 bases remained unmatched. This clonotype came up a few times. The V and J genes are TRBV5-1 and TRBJ1-1; TRBD1 agrees at 10 bases. Specimen: PBMCs from the stem cell graft donor, collected from the stem cell graft. This TCR was sampled from a human donor who donated a stem cell graft to a child with acute lymphoblastic leukemia. CDR3 sequence reads: CASSLGQGAQGRTEAFF. The CDR3 DNA reads as TGCGCCAGCAGCTTGGGACAGGGGGCTCAGGGGCGAACTGAAGCTTTCTTT. The whole variable domain, remainder taken from reference TRBV5-1 and TRBJ1-1, is KAGVTQTPRYLIKTRGQQVTLSCSPISGHRSVSWYQQTPGQGLQFLFEYFSETQRNKGNFPGRFSGRQFSNSRSEMNVSTLELGDSALYLCASSLGQGAQGRTEAFFGQGTRLTVV.